This T cell receptor (beta chain) originates from a study of OX40 agonist ivuxolimab in advanced cancers. Findings of the study overall: Undetermined was the antigen specificity of the expanded peripheral T cells.

Baseline, cycle 4 day 1, and cycle 7 day 1 were the blood sampling points. Comments on this clone: Its specificity is not known.

Profiling relied on immunoSEQ multiplex PCR, and the TCRdb table lists in-frame clones only, not all of them. The table lists roughly 41,000 clones, roughly 90% of them singletons, with 4.9% in the top ten. This TCR derives from an adult with an advanced solid tumor such as melanoma, head and neck, liver or kidney cancer. The sequenced sample was CD4+ or CD8+ T cells sorted from blood, obtained in a trial of the OX40 agonist ivuxolimab.

The CDR3 coding sequence is TGCGCCAGCAGTCAATTCCCCCCCCAGGGGGGGAGCCTTAGCAATCAGCCCCAGCATTTT. Translation gives CASSQFPPQGGSLSNQPQHF. The chain recombines TRBV23-1 with TRBJ1-5, with 7 bases identical to TRBD1. TRBV23-1 is noted as an ORF with a role that remains uncertain. The CDR3 sequence is 20 residues long. Germline trimming cut 1 base from V and 0 bases from J; bases unmatched to any gene: 15.